This T cell receptor (beta chain) was profiled in a study of blood T cell repertoires in COVID-19. The repertoire was sequenced with immunoSEQ multiplex PCR; TCRdb's copy has only in-frame clones and lacks some. The sample includes roughly 50,000 clones, around four fifths of them seen just once. CDR3 size: 15 residues. Trimming removed 8 bases from V and 4 bases from J; junction bases left unmatched: 9. The germline V gene encodes CDR1 MNHEY and CDR2 SVGAGI. The V and J genes are TRBV6-5 and TRBJ1-1; 11 bases are shared with TRBD1. Material: peripheral blood. The receptor's source is an older woman with acute or convalescent COVID-19. The CDR3 nucleotides read TGTGCCAGCGCGGACAGGGGGCGCGATAGCACTGAAGCTTTCTTT. As protein: CASADRGRDSTEAFF.